This T cell receptor beta chain was obtained from a study of cytomegalovirus exposure and HLA in healthy donors (dated by TCRdb to 2016 to 2017). Turning to the overall study: According to an earlier analysis of around 600 of the donors, about 179 million T cells yielded some 110 million unique TCR beta sequences and about 300 Gb of sequence data. A later analysis re-examined previously published TCR beta repertoires from hundreds of donors and added high-resolution HLA genotyping to investigate patterns of TCR occurrence. Donor age, sex, ethnicity and CMV serostatus were compiled alongside the repertoire data. The later analysis used no new phenotypic data to find candidate immune exposures, relying instead on TCR beta sequences and their occurrence across donors. Roughly 300 gigabases of sequencing data and tens of millions of unique TCR sequences made up an early release that covered nearly 650 HLA-typed donors. Among 300 to 500 genotyped donors of the cohort, an average of around 240,000 unique TCR beta nucleotide sequences was sequenced per donor, of which roughly 17% were non-productive. Among the roughly 400 genotyped donors, approximately 82% belonged to the genetic ancestry cluster associated with self-reported Caucasian donors. High-throughput TCR immunosequencing, statistical association of individual TCRs with disease status, and machine learning were combined to predict cytomegalovirus infection status. Every discovery cohort repertoire had been produced on one sequencing platform. The study profiled the T cell repertoires of 500 to 800 subjects by immunosequencing and related them to cytomegalovirus serostatus. Genome-wide SNP genotypes for about three fifths of the 666 donors were used in a later genetic analysis, which treated that subset as a discovery cohort. Several DR-DQ haplotypes were handled as single units for association and clustering because linkage in the cohort was strong. To decide whether each TCR beta V gene segment behaved as functional or pseudogenic, an earlier analysis of over 500 of the donors relied on high-throughput TCR beta sequencing. The number of typed donors differed by locus: roughly 620-630 for A, B, C, DRB1 and DQB1; some 500 for DQA1; 606 for DPA1; and about 450 for DPB1. The aim of the study was to test whether cataloging public T cell receptors could identify signatures of past pathogen exposure. In addition to the first cohort of around 670 subjects, a separate validation cohort of 120 different subjects was used. Class I and class II HLA loci were covered by the typing at four-digit resolution. Study-wide conclusions, independent of this receptor: The study gave a list of more than 150 TCR beta chains associated with cytomegalovirus. In an earlier analysis of more than 450 of the donors, most TCR beta V segments were observed in productive rearrangements about 90% or about 30% of the time, broadly matching IMGT annotations. A later analysis found that most CMV-associated TCR beta chains appeared HLA-restricted, with HLA associations seemingly driven largely by CMV exposure. A cluster of highly shared sequence variants was judged likely to be a technical artifact of the sequencing pipeline. According to a later analysis, parvovirus B19, influenza, CMV and Epstein-Barr virus appeared linked to several top co-occurrence clusters. In this cohort, only TCR beta chains were sequenced, and detectable features were limited by the absence of alpha or paired-chain data. Three of the identified cytomegalovirus-associated TCR beta chains were confirmed in vitro to be specific for cytomegalovirus antigens. The only immune exposure information available for the cohort was CMV serostatus. A further reported finding was that TCR beta sequences accurately predicted the HLA-A and HLA-B alleles for most subjects in the first cohort. Linkage disequilibrium might explain the correlated functional status among segregating V segments, but an unknown experimental factor could not be ruled out. Compared with the approximately 600-donor mean, donors in an Asian-associated ancestry cluster had fewer N-insertions in productive TCRs, according to a later genetic analysis. Roughly uniform sequencing depth across donors was assumed in presence/absence analyses, although this assumption may not hold. A later analysis associated around 16,000 TCR beta sequences with specific HLA alleles at a false discovery rate of 0.05. In a later analysis, TCR association rates were found to vary across HLA loci, with the most associated TCRs seen for DRB1 alleles and the fewest for HLA-C alleles. Because counts were too low, around 18 rarely observed V segments, including chromosome 9 orphons, were left out of the earlier analysis of approximately 580 of the donors. V-gene and J-gene trimming of TCR beta chains was associated with a missense DCLRE1C variant in a later genetic analysis, and the association was replicated in an independent cohort. Cytomegalovirus status was reported to be diagnosed by the classifier with high specificity and sensitivity in both the original and validation cohorts. Some IMGT-functional V segments, including TRBV6-2 and TRBV6-3, could not be told apart with the 87-base-pair reads, so those segments were excluded. In a later analysis, HLA-associated TCR beta chains showed more clonal expansion and lower generation probabilities than non-associated chains that were equally common. Strong co-occurrence of HLA alleles, especially DR and DQ, made assigning TCR associations to individual alleles difficult. While some public TCRs were present in many individuals, most TCR sequences turned up only very rarely across donors. The authors suggested that the approach could potentially be generalized to other disease states and immunological phenotypes. Because HLA typing was missing for some donors at each locus, association tests included only the typed subset.

CDR1 SEHNR and CDR2 FQNEAQ are derived from the germline V gene (reference sequence). Including cysteine and phenylalanine, the CDR3 has 15 amino acids. CDR3 DNA is the only sequence kept; it has 45 bases, read in frame from the first base. V is trimmed back by 5 bases and J by 6 bases, and the junction contains 8 bases that no gene match accounts for. To note about this clone: It has no known antigen specificity. Base qualities are not at hand, and no much larger clone is one base apart.

The library was built by means of the immunoSEQ multiplex PCR assay. For the multiplex PCR, a mixture combining 60 forward primers for TCR Vbeta segments and 13 reverse primers for TCR Jbeta segments was used. Amplification of the CDR3 region of rearranged TCR beta genes was performed with a multiplex PCR assay on genomic DNA. The Illumina HiSeq System was used to sequence the amplified TCR beta libraries as 87-base-pair reads. Turning to the authors' computational methods: Across the 666 repertoires, a later analysis counted some 80 million unique TCR beta chains, roughly 11 million of which were shared by at least two donors. Raw reads were error-corrected and collapsed into unique sequences with a nearest-neighbor algorithm that merged closely related sequences to remove PCR and sequencing errors. CDR3 sequences were aligned to IMGT reference sequences to assign V, D and J gene segments. Each retained sequence needed at least a six-nucleotide match to both a V gene segment and a J gene segment. A rearrangement was called productive if the CDR3 had no stop codons and remained in frame with V and J, and every other rearrangement was called non-productive. Following IMGT convention, CDR3 was defined as the stretch from the second conserved V-encoded cysteine up to the conserved J-encoded phenylalanine. Sequences without an unambiguous match to a single V gene segment were excluded from the earlier analysis of a few hundred of the donors. An earlier analysis of a few hundred of the donors called V segments functional above 56.7% productive rearrangements and segregating when the between-donor standard deviation exceeded 5%. A statistical classification framework was built to diagnose cytomegalovirus status from the catalog of TCR beta chain sequences. In a later analysis, TCR nucleotide sequences were compared against IMGT/GENE-DB human TR gene sequences so that V and J genes could be assigned. The TCRdist pipeline was used in a later analysis to assign CDR3 sequences and most-parsimonious VDJ recombination scenarios. In a later analysis, each TCR beta chain was defined by its CDR3 amino acid sequence together with its V-gene family, and reads without a unique V-gene family were excluded. As a way to deal with suspected cross-contamination and a sequencing artifact, a later analysis dropped under 600 nucleotide sequences that were highly shared and had low generation probability. In a later analysis, a clonal expansion index was calculated for each public chain from normalized within-repertoire ranks of inferred template counts. In a later analysis, generation probabilities were computed using a VDJ recombination model fitted to out-of-frame rearrangements, and the results were checked against IGoR. A later analysis scored TCR-TCR, TCR-HLA and TCR-CMV co-occurrence with hypergeometric tests, applying a repertoire-size bias correction to TCR pairs. In a later analysis, false discovery rates were estimated by permuting HLA or CMV assignments 20 times. In a later analysis, co-occurring TCRs were grouped with DBSCAN, and TCRdist sequence similarity was added when clustering was performed within HLA-allele-positive subsets. Repertoires with fewer than 30,000 or more than 120,000 public chains, plus five repertoires with anomalous nucleotide sharing, were excluded from co-occurrence clustering. Drawn from immuneACCESS, this table holds only the in-frame rearrangements with V and J called that TCRdb kept. Clones are partly lost; checked studies trace under half to an unresolved V gene and leave the rest unexplained. For V, J and clone size, that table is used; D and trimming come from the DNA. The sample has roughly 170,000 clones on record, 60% to 80% of them singletons. The leading ten clones occupy 13% of the sample.

The cohort comprised 710 or so healthy bone marrow donors. All cohort members were sampled while nominally healthy, although unrecorded immune exposures were likely present. The donor tested CMV seropositive, placing the donor among the approximately 290 seropositive members of the cohort. A peripheral blood sample was collected from each donor, and TCR beta sequencing was performed on peripheral blood mononuclear cells. Genomic DNA was extracted from the blood cell samples with the Qiagen DNeasy Blood Extraction Kit. The material sequenced was PBMCs. The sequence was obtained from a woman in her forties or fifties in good health and CMV-seropositive. This chain is built from TRBV7-9 and TRBJ2-1; 9 central nucleotides agree with TRBD2. The DNA sequence reads TGTGCCAGCAGCCCACGGCGGGGGGGCCCCAATGAGCAGTTCTTC. It encodes CASSPRRGGPNEQFF.